This T cell receptor beta chain was sequenced in a study of a mutant IDH1 vaccine in newly diagnosed glioma. Study-level information: The treated population exhibited a male proportion of about 62%, a female proportion of about 40%, and a mean age of roughly 41 years.

Time point noted: baseline, week 1 (first vaccination visit). The treatment is: pre-vaccination baseline after standard-of-care therapy. The donor cohort comprised cases of new WHO grade 3 or 4 IDH1-mutant, ATRX-lost astrocytoma. Profiling relied on immunoSEQ multiplex PCR, and the TCRdb table lists in-frame clones only, not all of them. Of nearly 15,000 clones in the sample, roughly nine tenths are singletons; the top ten hold approximately 9%. Study-wide results and limits: Of all patients, around 94% showed vaccine-induced immune responses.

In regard to this clone: Its target is unknown.

The CDR3 has 14 amino acids. Per germline, CDR1 MDHEN and CDR2 SYDVKM. Trimming took 4 bases from V and 5 from J, leaving 12 bases between them. The clonotype originates from a woman in her 40s with glioma. Some clones in this sample may be carry-over from other donors' samples. The sample in question was PBMCs, obtained from a glioma patient treated with radiotherapy, temozolomide or both. The chain has TRBV28 and TRBJ1-5; a possible D gene is TRBD1 (5 bases). CDR3 protein: CASSSHRLDQPQHF. The CDR3 DNA is TGTGCCAGCAGTTCCCACAGGCTGGATCAGCCCCAGCATTTT.